Listed here are 26 T cell receptor beta chains from one sample, sequenced in a study of patients and donors after allogeneic stem cell transplantation. TCRdb re-analysed the RT-PCR reads in MiXCR, keeping a single row per CDR3 protein. This table has about 400,000 distinct CDR3 sequences, approximately 16% appearing once. The sample was blood, either unsorted or a sorted T cell fraction (not recorded which). All receptors derive from a human donor who was either an allogeneic HSCT recipient or a stem cell or donor lymphocyte infusion donor (not recorded which). It is not recorded whose cells these are; they may come from a transplant donor.

The sample holds a few counts of this clonotype. The chain carries TRBV7-2 and TRBJ1-2; 9 bases line up with TRBD1. Losses at the gene ends were 1 base for V and 0 bases for J; bases not matched to a gene: 3. Germline V gene sequence: CDR1 SGHTA, CDR2 FQGNSA. The CDR3 loop spans 16 amino acids. The CDR3 DNA reads TGTGCCAGCAGCTTAGGGGACAGGGCTTCTAACTATGGCTACACCTTC. It translates to CASSLGDRASNYGYTF.

The V gene is TRBV20-1, the J gene TRBJ1-2, with 10 positions matching TRBD1. The CDR3 extends over 17 amino acids. In germline, CDR1 is DFQATT, CDR2 SNEGSKA (reference sequence). V gave up 4 bases and J gave up 2 bases; unmatched junction bases: 13. CDR3 bases: TGCAGTGCTATTGTCGGGACAGGGGAGTGGGAAAACTATGGCTACACCTTC. Its protein is CSAIVGTGEWENYGYTF.

The V and J genes are TRBV11-1 and TRBJ2-1, with 7 nucleotides matching TRBD2. Germline trimming cut 5 bases from V and 1 base from J; bases unmatched to any gene: 17. The V gene's germline CDR1 is SGHAT and CDR2 FQDESV (reference sequence). The CDR3 extends over 19 amino acids. CDR3 loop: CASSTRGGKGLYSYNEQFF. The DNA for the CDR3 is TGTGCCAGCAGCACAAGGGGAGGGAAGGGGTTATATTCCTACAATGAGCAGTTCTTC.

The V call is TRBV6-5, the J call TRBJ2-1, with 12 bases lining up with TRBD2. In germline, CDR1 is MNHEY, CDR2 SVGAGI. V was clipped by 0 bases and J by 9 bases; unmatched bases: 0. This CDR3 has 14 amino acids. The CDR3 here is CASSYSTSGGEQFF. The CDR3 DNA is TGTGCCAGCAGTTACTCGACTAGCGGGGGTGAGCAGTTCTTC.

The chain links TRBV5-6 to TRBJ2-7; 12 bases fit TRBD2. V lost 3 bases to trimming and J lost 3 bases; unmatched junction nucleotides: 4. The CDR3 has 15 residues. Germline V gives CDR1 SGHDT, CDR2 YYEEEE. CDR3: CASSSLAGGDYEQYF. CDR3 in DNA: TGTGCCAGCAGCTCTCTAGCGGGGGGGGACTACGAGCAGTACTTC.

Only a few counts were recorded for this clonotype. CDR3: CASSSIRTASYEQYF. In DNA, the CDR3 is TGTGCCAGCAGCTCAATAAGGACAGCTTCCTACGAGCAGTACTTC. This chain uses TRBV7-9 with TRBJ2-7; possibly TRBD1 for D (6 bases). The CDR3 consists of 15 residues. Deletions cut 4 bases from V and 1 base from J, with 14 bases between. The V gene's germline CDR1 is SEHNR and CDR2 FQNEAQ (reference sequence).

This clonotype occurred a few times. The rearrangement links TRBV19 to TRBJ1-6; 8 bases match TRBD1. The CDR3 runs to 14 residues. The V and J ends lost 4 bases and 13 bases, in that order; junction bases with no gene match: 9. Looked up from germline, CDR1 is LNHDA and CDR2 is SQIVND (reference sequence). The CDR3 protein is CASSRGTGGVPLHF. CDR3 coding DNA: TGTGCCAGTAGTAGGGGGACAGGTGGCGTCCCCCTCCACTTT.

This clonotype has a handful of counts. The chain combines TRBV4-3 with TRBJ1-4; no definite D call. Germline lookup yields CDR1 LGHNA and CDR2 YSLEER. The V and J ends lost 0 bases and 2 bases respectively, with 10 bases between them. This CDR3 contains 16 residues. CDR3 in amino acids: CASSQERLITNEKLFF. The CDR3 DNA follows: TGCGCCAGCAGCCAAGAGAGGCTCATTACTAATGAAAAACTGTTTTTT.

This clonotype was seen only a few times. The CDR3 DNA reads TGTGCCAGCAGCTCATTCGCCGGGACATTGGGGGAGACCCAGTACTTC. This sequence encodes CASSSFAGTLGETQYF. This rearrangement joins TRBV5-6 to TRBJ2-5; tentative D call: TRBD1 (6 bases). In germline, CDR1 is SGHDT, CDR2 YYEEEE. Trimming took off 3 bases at V and 5 bases at J, with 20 bases between the two ends. The CDR3 is 16 residues long.

This clonotype showed up just a few times. The chain uses TRBV5-1 and TRBJ2-5; no definite D call. Germline V gives CDR1 SGHRS, CDR2 YFSETQ. The CDR3 runs 14 residues. The germline V and J ends were trimmed by 5 bases and 1 base, with 12 bases remaining between them. The chain's CDR3 is CASSPSYLQETQYF. As DNA, the CDR3 is TGCGCCAGCAGTCCGAGCTACCTCCAAGAGACCCAGTACTTC.

V and J are TRBV12-3 or TRBV12-4 and TRBJ1-4; a possible D gene is TRBD1 (5 bases). The CDR3 length is 14 residues. V lost 3 bases to trimming and J lost 6 bases, with 11 bases between them. As DNA, the CDR3 is TGTGCCAGCAGTTTTTTATCGGGGGATGAAAAACTGTTTTTT. Its translation is CASSFLSGDEKLFF.

This clonotype was picked up a small number of times. The chain couples TRBV20-1 to TRBJ1-2; D is undetermined. Germline assignment: CDR1 DFQATT and CDR2 SNEGSKA (reference sequence). Trimming cost V 3 bases and J 5 bases, with 13 bases left between them. This CDR3 has 13 amino acids. The CDR3 bases are TGCAGTGCTAGTGAAGACGGTGGATATGGCTACACCTTC. Translation gives CSASEDGGYGYTF.

A single count supports this clonotype. This rearrangement joins TRBV6-1 to TRBJ2-7; no reliable D call. This CDR3 contains 14 residues. The germline V gene has CDR1 MNHNS and CDR2 SASEGT. V lost 10 bases and J lost 5, with 21 bases in between. CDR3 DNA sequence: TGTGCCATCTCAAGGACCCCACGTGCGGACGAGCAGTACTTC. The encoded protein is CAISRTPRADEQYF.

The rearrangement uses TRBV7-4 and TRBJ2-3; 8 bases agree with TRBD2. Germline V lookup: CDR1 SGHVT, CDR2 SQSDAQ. The J segment lost 1 base and the V segment lost 3 bases, leaving 12 bases of the junction unmatched. The length of the CDR3 is 18 residues. The CDR3 nucleotides read TGTGCCAGCAGCTTGGCCCTCCTTCGAGCGGGAGGCACAGATACGCAGTATTTT. Translation gives CASSLALLRAGGTDTQYF.

This clonotype was observed a few times. The rearrangement uses TRBV4-2 and TRBJ2-5; TRBD1 is a possible D gene (6 bases). CDR3 length: 14 amino acids. Germline assignment: CDR1 LGHNA and CDR2 YNFKEQ. Trimming pared 5 bases from V and 5 bases from J, leaving 15 bases between. The CDR3 DNA follows: TGTGCCAGCAGCGCAGACAGGCGCGGGGAGACCCAGTACTTC. Its translation is CASSADRRGETQYF.

This clonotype appeared a few times. J is TRBJ1-4 and V is TRBV27; the match to TRBD1 covers 7 bases. Germline values: CDR1 MNHEY, CDR2 SMNVEV (reference sequence). V dropped 6 bases and J dropped 8; count of bases not matched to a gene: 12. This CDR3 has 15 amino acids. The CDR3, as DNA: TGTGCCAGCAGGCCCAGCAGGGGGATCAGGGAAAAACTGTTTTTT. The encoded protein is CASRPSRGIREKLFF. The full variable domain, completed using reference TRBV27 and TRBJ1-4, is EAQVTQNPRYLITVTGKKLTVTCSQNMNHEYMSWYRQDPGLGLRQIYYSMNVEVTDKGDVPEGYKVSRKEKRNFPLILESPSPNQTSLYFCASRPSRGIREKLFFGSGTQLSVL.

This clonotype was seen at least ten times. This chain links TRBV9 with TRBJ2-4, with D unresolved. Per the germline V gene, CDR1 is SGDLS and CDR2 is YYNGEE. V shed 0 bases and J shed 2 bases, with 9 bases lying between them. There are 15 residues in the CDR3. The CDR3 sequence is CASSVGAEPKNIQYF. The CDR3 nucleotides are TGTGCCAGCAGCGTAGGGGCGGAGCCCAAAAACATTCAGTACTTC.

This chain uses TRBV9 with TRBJ1-2; possibly TRBD1 for D (5 bases). Germline lookup yields CDR1 SGDLS and CDR2 YYNGEE. The CDR3 spans 14 residues. Trimming took 4 bases from V and 7 from J, leaving 17 bases between them. The CDR3 DNA sequence: TGTGCCAGCAGCCCGCATTTAGGGGAGGGTGGCTACACCTTC. This codes for CASSPHLGEGGYTF.

This clonotype was recorded at least ten times. The chain recombines TRBV12-3 or TRBV12-4 with TRBJ1-1, with 8 bases that match TRBD1. The CDR3 is 14 amino acids. J lost 11 bases, V lost 5 bases, and 13 bases had no gene match. The CDR3 nucleotides read TGTGCCAGCAGTCAAGACAGGGGACGGGTGTTTGCTTTCTTT. It codes for CASSQDRGRVFAFF.

This clonotype was seen more than once but under ten times. The chain uses TRBV20-1 and TRBJ2-2, with a possible D match to TRBD2 (6 bases). CDR1 DFQATT and CDR2 SNEGSKA come from the germline V gene (reference sequence). The CDR3 is made up of 13 amino acids. Trimming removed 1 base from V and 10 bases from J, with 13 bases in between. The CDR3 reads CSARGFLLAELFF. The CDR3 nucleotides read TGCAGTGCTAGAGGGTTCCTACTAGCGGAGCTGTTTTTT.

The V gene is TRBV20-1, the J gene TRBJ2-1; perhaps TRBD2 as D (6 bases). Trimming shortened V by 3 bases and J by 9 bases, and 9 bases separated the two germline ends. Germline CDR1 DFQATT, CDR2 SNEGSKA (reference sequence). The CDR3 consists of 11 residues. The CDR3 region has the DNA TGCAGTGCTAGTAGGAGGGGTGAGCAGTTCTTC. This sequence encodes CSASRRGEQFF.

The V and J genes are TRBV20-1 and TRBJ1-2; 7 nucleotides align to TRBD1. The CDR3 spans 13 residues. Per the germline V gene, CDR1 is DFQATT and CDR2 is SNEGSKA (reference sequence). The V gene end was trimmed by 5 bases and the J gene end by 6 bases; junction bases not matched to a gene: 9. The CDR3 DNA is TGCAGTGCTCCCCTGACAGGGCTGCATGGCTACACCTTC. Translated: CSAPLTGLHGYTF.

The chain carries TRBV18 and TRBJ2-3, with D perhaps being TRBD1 or TRBD2 (5 bases each). V dropped 5 bases and J dropped 0 bases, with 15 bases sitting between them. The CDR3 spans 16 residues. The V gene's germline CDR1 is KGHSH and CDR2 LQKENI. In nucleotides, the CDR3 is TGTGCCAGCTCATTCATTTCGGGACGAAGCACAGATACGCAGTATTTT. This gives the protein CASSFISGRSTDTQYF.

The chain has TRBV6-1 and TRBJ2-7; maybe TRBD2 (5 bases). Germline V gives CDR1 MNHNS, CDR2 SASEGT. The CDR3 spans 15 residues. V was cut by 7 bases and J by 0 bases, with 16 bases left in between. CDR3 sequence: CASTRGPYPSYEQYF. The DNA of the CDR3 is TGTGCCAGCACTCGCGGGCCATACCCCTCCTACGAGCAGTACTTC.

V gene TRBV6-2 or TRBV6-3 combines with J gene TRBJ2-5, with D possibly matching TRBD2 (6 bases). The CDR3 totals 14 residues. Germline loops: CDR1 MNHEY, CDR2 SVGEGT. The V gene lost 6 bases and the J gene lost 2 bases, with 13 bases spanning the gap. In nucleotides, the CDR3 is TGTGCCAGCAGCCGGGGACTGTTGCAAGAGACCCAGTACTTC. It codes for CASSRGLLQETQYF.

CDR3 sequence: CAWVEGDEQYF. The CDR3 DNA follows: TGTGCCTGGGTCGAAGGTGACGAGCAGTACTTC. The chain couples TRBV30 to TRBJ2-7; D remains ambiguous. Germline V CDR1 and CDR2: GTSNPN, SVGIG (reference sequence). V lost 5 bases, J lost 5 bases, and 10 bases lay in between. The CDR3 has 11 amino acids.